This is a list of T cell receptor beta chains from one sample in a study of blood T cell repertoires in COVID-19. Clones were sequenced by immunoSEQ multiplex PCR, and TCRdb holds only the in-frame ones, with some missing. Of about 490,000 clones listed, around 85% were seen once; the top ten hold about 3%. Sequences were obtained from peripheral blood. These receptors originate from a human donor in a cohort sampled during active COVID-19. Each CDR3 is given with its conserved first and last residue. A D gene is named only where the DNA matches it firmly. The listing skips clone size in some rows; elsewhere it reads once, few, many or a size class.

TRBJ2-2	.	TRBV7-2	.	TGTGCCAGCAGCTTAGTTCCCCTTCCGAACACCGGGGAGCTGTTTTTT	CASSLVPLPNTGELFF
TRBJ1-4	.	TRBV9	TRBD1	TGTGCCAGCAGCGTAGATGGGCGAGGGGGACAGGGGAGCGTTGAAGAAGAAAAACTGTTTTTT	CASSVDGRGGQGSVEEEKLFF
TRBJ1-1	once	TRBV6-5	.	TGTGCCAGCAGTACGACAGGTAAAGCTTTCTTT	CASSTTGKAFF
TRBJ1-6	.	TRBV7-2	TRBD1	TGTGCCAGCAGTTACACGGGACAGGGCAATTCACCCCTCCACTTT	CASSYTGQGNSPLHF
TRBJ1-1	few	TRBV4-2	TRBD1	TGTGCCAGCAGCCAAGACAGGGGGCGGGAGGCTTTCTTT	CASSQDRGREAFF
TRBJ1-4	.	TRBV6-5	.	TGTGCCAGCATCCGACGGGGGGACATCAATGAAAAACTGTTTTTT	CASIRRGDINEKLFF
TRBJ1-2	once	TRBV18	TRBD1	TGTGCCAGCTCACCGGATATTCCCAGCAGGGGGGACTATGGCTACACCTTC	CASSPDIPSRGDYGYTF
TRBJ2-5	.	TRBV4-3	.	TGCGCCAGCAGCCAAAATTTCTTGGAGACCCAGTACTTC	CASSQNFLETQYF
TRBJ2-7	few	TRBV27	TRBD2	TGTGCCAGCAGTGCCTGGACTAGTTACGAGCAGTACTTC	CASSAWTSYEQYF
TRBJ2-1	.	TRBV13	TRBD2	TGTGCCAGCAGCCCTAGCGGGGAGCAGTTCTTC	CASSPSGEQFF
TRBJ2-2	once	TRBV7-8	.	TGTGCCAGCAGCTTAGATGCAGGGGCGGCCACCGGGGAGCTGTTTTTT	CASSLDAGAATGELFF
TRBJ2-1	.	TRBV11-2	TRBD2	TGTGCCAGCAGCTTGGGGGGGATCTACAATGAGCAGTTCTTC	CASSLGGIYNEQFF
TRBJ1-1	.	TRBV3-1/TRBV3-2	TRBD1	TGTGCCAGCAGCCACGGACAGGCCTCTAACACTGAAGCTTTCTTT	CASSHGQASNTEAFF
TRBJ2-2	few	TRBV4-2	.	TGTGCCAGCAGTTTGGAGCGCTGGAACACCGGGGAGCTGTTTTTT	CASSLERWNTGELFF
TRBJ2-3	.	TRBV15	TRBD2	TGTGCCACCAGGACTAGCGGGAGCACAGATACGCAGTATTTT	CATRTSGSTDTQYF
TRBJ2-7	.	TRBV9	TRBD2	TGTGCCAGCAGCGCACTAGCGGGACCGTCAAAAAGCTACGAGCAGTACTTC	CASSALAGPSKSYEQYF
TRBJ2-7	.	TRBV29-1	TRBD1	TGCAGCGTCAAGACAGGGGGGAGCTCCTACGAGCAGTACTTC	CSVKTGGSSYEQYF
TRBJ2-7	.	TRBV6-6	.	TGTGCCAGCAGTTACGGGGAGACTCATACCTACGAGCAGTACTTC	CASSYGETHTYEQYF
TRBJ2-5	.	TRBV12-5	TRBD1	TGTGCTAGTGGACCCCCGACAGGGTCAGAGACCCAGTACTTC	CASGPPTGSETQYF
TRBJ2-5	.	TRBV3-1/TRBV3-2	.	TGTGCCAGCAGCCCCCGGGCTAGCGGAGGGGGGGCCCAGTACTTC	CASSPRASGGGAQYF
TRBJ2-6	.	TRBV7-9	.	TGTGCCAGCAACACCCTCTCGGGGGCTGGGGCCAACGTCCTGACTTTC	CASNTLSGAGANVLTF
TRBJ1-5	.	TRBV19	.	TGTGCCAGTAGTACCTTCGACAGCTATCCCAATCAGCCCCAGCATTTT	CASSTFDSYPNQPQHF
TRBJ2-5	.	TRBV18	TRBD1	TGTGCCAGCTCACCCAAGACAGGGGAAGAGACCCAGTACTTC	CASSPKTGEETQYF
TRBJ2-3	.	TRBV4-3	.	TGCGCCAGCAGCCAGGACAATCGAGCGGGAGATACGCAGTATTTT	CASSQDNRAGDTQYF
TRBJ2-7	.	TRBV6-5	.	TGTGCCAGCAGTTATGACAGGAACGCCTACGAGCAGTACTTC	CASSYDRNAYEQYF
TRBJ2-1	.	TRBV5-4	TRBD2	TGTGCCAGCAGCCTGGGACTAGCGGGAGGACGCTACAATGAGCAGTTCTTC	CASSLGLAGGRYNEQFF
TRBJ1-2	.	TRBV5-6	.	TGTGCCAGCAGCCTGGACAGATTCTATGGCTACACCTTC	CASSLDRFYGYTF
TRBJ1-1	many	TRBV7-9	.	TGTGCCACCTCCGCTTCCGGACAATTGAACACTGAAGCTTTCTTT	CATSASGQLNTEAFF
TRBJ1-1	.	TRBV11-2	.	TGTGCCAGCAGCTTAGCCGGGTCGAACACTGAAGCTTTCTTT	CASSLAGSNTEAFF
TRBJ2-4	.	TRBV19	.	TGTGCCAGCGCCCCCCGGGATATTGGGCGGATTCAGTACTTC	CASAPRDIGRIQYF
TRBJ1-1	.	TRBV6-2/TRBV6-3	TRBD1	TGTGCCAGCAGGTACGGGTTAGGGGGCGAGAGCACTGAAGCTTTCTTT	CASRYGLGGESTEAFF